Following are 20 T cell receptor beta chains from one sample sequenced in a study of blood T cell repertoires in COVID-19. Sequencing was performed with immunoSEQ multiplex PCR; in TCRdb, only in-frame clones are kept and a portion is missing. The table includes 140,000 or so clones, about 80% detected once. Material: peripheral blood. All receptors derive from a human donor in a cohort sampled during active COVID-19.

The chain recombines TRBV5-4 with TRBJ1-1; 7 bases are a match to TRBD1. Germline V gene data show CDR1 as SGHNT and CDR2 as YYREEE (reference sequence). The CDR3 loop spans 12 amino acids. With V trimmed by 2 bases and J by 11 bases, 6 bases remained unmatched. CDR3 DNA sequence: TGTGCCAGCAGCTTTGGACAGGATGGGGCTTTCTTT. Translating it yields CASSFGQDGAFF.

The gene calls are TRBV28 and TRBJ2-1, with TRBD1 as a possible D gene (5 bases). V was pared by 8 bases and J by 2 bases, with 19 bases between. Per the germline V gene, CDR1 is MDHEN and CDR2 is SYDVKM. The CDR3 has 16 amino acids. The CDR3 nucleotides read TGTGCCAGCGGATCCCCTGGGCAGGGCACCTACAATGAGCAGTTCTTC. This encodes CASGSPGQGTYNEQFF.

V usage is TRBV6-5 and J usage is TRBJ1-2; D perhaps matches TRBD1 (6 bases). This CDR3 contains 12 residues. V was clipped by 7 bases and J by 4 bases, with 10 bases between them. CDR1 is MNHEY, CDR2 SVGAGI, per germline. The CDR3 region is CASKPGAYGYTF. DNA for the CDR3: TGTGCCAGCAAGCCAGGGGCCTATGGCTACACCTTC.

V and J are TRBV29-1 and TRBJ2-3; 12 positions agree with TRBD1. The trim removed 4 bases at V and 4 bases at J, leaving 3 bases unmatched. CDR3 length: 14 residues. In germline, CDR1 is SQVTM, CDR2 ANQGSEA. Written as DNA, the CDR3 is TGCAGCGTTGGGGGACAGGGGGCGGCAGATACGCAGTATTTT. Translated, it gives CSVGGQGAADTQYF.

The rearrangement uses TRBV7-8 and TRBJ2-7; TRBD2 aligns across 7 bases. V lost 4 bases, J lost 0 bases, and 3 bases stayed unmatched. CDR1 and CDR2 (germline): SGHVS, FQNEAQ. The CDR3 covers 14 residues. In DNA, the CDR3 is TGTGCCAGCAGCTACGGGGGGAGCTCCTACGAGCAGTACTTC. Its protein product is CASSYGGSSYEQYF.

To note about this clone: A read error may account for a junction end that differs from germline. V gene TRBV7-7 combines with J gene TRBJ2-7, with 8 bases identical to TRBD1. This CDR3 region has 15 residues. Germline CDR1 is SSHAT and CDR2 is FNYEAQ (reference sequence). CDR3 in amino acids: CASSLGTGSSYEQYF. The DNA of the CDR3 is TGTGCTAGCAGCTTAGGGACAGGCAGCTCCTACGAGCAGTACTTC.

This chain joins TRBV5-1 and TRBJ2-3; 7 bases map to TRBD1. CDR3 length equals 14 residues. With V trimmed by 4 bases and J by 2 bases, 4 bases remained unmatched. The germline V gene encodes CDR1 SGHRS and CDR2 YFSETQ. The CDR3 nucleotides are TGCGCCAGCAGCCCGGGACAGTACACAGATACGCAGTATTTT. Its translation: CASSPGQYTDTQYF. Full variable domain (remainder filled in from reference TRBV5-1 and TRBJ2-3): KAGVTQTPRYLIKTRGQQVTLSCSPISGHRSVSWYQQTPGQGLQFLFEYFSETQRNKGNFPGRFSGRQFSNSRSEMNVSTLELGDSALYLCASSPGQYTDTQYFGPGTRLTVL.

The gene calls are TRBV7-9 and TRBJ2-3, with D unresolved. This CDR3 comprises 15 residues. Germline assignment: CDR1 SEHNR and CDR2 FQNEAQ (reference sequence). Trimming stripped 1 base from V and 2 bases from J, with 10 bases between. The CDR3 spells CASSLVVTPTDTQYF. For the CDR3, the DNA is TGTGCCAGCAGCTTAGTTGTGACTCCCACAGATACGCAGTATTTT.

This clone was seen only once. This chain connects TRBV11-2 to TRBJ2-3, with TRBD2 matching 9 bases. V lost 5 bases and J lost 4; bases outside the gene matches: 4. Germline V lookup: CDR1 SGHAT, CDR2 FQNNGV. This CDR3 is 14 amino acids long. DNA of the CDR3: TGTGCCAGCAGCGAGCAGCGGGGGGCAGATACGCAGTATTTT. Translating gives CASSEQRGADTQYF.

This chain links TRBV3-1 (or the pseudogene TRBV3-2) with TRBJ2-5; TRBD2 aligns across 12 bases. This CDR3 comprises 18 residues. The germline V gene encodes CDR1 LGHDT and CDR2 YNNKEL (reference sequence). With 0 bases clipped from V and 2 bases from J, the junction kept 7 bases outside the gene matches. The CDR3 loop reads CASSQDYGLAGGQETQYF. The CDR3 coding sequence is TGTGCCAGCAGCCAAGATTACGGGCTAGCGGGAGGGCAAGAGACCCAGTACTTC.

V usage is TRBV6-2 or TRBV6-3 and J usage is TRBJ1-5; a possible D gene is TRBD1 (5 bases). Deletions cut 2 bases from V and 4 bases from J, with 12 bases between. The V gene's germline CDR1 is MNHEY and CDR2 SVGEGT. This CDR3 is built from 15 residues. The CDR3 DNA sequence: TGTGCCAGCAGTTACGGATGGCAGGGTAATCAGCCCCAGCATTTT. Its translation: CASSYGWQGNQPQHF.

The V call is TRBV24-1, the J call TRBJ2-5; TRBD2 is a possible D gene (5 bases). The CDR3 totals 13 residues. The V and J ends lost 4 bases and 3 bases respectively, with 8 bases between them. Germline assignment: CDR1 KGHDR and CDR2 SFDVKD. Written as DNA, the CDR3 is TGTGCCACCAGTGAAGGAGGTGAAGAGACCCAGTACTTC. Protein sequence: CATSEGGEETQYF.

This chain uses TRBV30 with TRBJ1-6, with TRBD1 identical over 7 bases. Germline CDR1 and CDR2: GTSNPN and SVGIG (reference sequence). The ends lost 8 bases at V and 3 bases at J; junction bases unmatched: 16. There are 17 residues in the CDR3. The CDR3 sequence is CAAKDRTLFRYNSPLHF. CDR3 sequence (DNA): TGTGCCGCGAAGGACAGGACATTATTCCGCTATAATTCACCCCTCCACTTT.

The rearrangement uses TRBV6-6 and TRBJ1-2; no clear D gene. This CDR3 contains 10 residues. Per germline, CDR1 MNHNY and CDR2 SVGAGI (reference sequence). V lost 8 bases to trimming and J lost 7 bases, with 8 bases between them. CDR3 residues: CASLAGGYTF. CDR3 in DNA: TGTGCCAGCCTTGCAGGTGGCTACACCTTC.

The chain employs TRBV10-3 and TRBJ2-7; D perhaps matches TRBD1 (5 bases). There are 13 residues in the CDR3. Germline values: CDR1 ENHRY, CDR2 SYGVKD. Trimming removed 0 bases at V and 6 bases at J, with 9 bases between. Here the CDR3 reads CAISESRVREQYV. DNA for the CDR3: TGTGCCATCAGTGAGTCCAGGGTACGCGAGCAGTACGTC.

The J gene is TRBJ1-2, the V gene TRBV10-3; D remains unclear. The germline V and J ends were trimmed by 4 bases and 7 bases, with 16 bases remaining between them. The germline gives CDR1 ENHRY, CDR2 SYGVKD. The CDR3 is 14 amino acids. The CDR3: CAISVEVPGGGYTF. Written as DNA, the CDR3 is TGTGCCATCAGTGTGGAAGTGCCGGGTGGTGGCTACACCTTC.

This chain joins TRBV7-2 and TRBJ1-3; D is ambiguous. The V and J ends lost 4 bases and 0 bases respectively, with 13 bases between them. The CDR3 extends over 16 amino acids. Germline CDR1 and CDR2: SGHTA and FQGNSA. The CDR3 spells CASSSTGRSSGNTIYF. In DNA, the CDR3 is TGTGCCAGCAGCTCTACCGGTAGGAGCTCTGGAAACACCATATATTTT. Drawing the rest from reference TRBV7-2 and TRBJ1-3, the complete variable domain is GAGVSQSPSNKVTEKGKDVELRCDPISGHTALYWYRQSLGQGLEFLIYFQGNSAPDKSGLPSDRFSAERTGGSVSTLTIQRTQQEDSAVYLCASSSTGRSSGNTIYFGEGSWLTVV.

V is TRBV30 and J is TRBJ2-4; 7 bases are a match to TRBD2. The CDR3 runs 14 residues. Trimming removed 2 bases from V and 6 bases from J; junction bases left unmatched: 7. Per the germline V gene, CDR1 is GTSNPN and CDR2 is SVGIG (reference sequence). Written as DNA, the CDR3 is TGTGCCTGGAGTTCGAGGGAGGGGAGAAACATTCAGTACTTC. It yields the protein CAWSSREGRNIQYF.

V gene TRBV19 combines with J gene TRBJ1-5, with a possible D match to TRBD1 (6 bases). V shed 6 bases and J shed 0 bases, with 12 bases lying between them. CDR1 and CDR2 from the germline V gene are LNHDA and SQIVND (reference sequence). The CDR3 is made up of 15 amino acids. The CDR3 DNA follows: TGTGCCAGTAGCCCTCGGACAGATAGCAATCAGCCCCAGCATTTT. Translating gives CASSPRTDSNQPQHF.

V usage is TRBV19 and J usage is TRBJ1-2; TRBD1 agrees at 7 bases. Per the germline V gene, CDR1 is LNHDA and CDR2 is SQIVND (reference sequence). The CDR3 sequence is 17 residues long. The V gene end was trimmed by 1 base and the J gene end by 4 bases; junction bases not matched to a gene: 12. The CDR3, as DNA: TGTGCCAGTAGTATAGCTCCGATGACAGGGATTAGCTATGGCTACACCTTC. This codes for CASSIAPMTGISYGYTF.